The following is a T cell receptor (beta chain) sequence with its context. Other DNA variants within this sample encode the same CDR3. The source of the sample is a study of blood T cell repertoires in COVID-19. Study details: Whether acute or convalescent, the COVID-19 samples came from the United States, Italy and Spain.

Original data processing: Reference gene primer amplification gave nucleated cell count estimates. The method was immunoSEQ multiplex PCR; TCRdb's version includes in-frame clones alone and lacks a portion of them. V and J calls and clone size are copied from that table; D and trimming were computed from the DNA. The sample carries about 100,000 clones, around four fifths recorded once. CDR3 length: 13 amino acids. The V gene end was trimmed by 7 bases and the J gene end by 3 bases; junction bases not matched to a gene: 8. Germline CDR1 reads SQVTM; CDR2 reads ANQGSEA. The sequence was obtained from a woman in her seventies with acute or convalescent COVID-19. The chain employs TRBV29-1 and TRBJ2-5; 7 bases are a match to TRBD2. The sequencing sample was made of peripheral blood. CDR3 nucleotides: TGCAGCGCTGTGGGCGGGGGAGAAGAGACCCAGTACTTC. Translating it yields CSAVGGGEETQYF.